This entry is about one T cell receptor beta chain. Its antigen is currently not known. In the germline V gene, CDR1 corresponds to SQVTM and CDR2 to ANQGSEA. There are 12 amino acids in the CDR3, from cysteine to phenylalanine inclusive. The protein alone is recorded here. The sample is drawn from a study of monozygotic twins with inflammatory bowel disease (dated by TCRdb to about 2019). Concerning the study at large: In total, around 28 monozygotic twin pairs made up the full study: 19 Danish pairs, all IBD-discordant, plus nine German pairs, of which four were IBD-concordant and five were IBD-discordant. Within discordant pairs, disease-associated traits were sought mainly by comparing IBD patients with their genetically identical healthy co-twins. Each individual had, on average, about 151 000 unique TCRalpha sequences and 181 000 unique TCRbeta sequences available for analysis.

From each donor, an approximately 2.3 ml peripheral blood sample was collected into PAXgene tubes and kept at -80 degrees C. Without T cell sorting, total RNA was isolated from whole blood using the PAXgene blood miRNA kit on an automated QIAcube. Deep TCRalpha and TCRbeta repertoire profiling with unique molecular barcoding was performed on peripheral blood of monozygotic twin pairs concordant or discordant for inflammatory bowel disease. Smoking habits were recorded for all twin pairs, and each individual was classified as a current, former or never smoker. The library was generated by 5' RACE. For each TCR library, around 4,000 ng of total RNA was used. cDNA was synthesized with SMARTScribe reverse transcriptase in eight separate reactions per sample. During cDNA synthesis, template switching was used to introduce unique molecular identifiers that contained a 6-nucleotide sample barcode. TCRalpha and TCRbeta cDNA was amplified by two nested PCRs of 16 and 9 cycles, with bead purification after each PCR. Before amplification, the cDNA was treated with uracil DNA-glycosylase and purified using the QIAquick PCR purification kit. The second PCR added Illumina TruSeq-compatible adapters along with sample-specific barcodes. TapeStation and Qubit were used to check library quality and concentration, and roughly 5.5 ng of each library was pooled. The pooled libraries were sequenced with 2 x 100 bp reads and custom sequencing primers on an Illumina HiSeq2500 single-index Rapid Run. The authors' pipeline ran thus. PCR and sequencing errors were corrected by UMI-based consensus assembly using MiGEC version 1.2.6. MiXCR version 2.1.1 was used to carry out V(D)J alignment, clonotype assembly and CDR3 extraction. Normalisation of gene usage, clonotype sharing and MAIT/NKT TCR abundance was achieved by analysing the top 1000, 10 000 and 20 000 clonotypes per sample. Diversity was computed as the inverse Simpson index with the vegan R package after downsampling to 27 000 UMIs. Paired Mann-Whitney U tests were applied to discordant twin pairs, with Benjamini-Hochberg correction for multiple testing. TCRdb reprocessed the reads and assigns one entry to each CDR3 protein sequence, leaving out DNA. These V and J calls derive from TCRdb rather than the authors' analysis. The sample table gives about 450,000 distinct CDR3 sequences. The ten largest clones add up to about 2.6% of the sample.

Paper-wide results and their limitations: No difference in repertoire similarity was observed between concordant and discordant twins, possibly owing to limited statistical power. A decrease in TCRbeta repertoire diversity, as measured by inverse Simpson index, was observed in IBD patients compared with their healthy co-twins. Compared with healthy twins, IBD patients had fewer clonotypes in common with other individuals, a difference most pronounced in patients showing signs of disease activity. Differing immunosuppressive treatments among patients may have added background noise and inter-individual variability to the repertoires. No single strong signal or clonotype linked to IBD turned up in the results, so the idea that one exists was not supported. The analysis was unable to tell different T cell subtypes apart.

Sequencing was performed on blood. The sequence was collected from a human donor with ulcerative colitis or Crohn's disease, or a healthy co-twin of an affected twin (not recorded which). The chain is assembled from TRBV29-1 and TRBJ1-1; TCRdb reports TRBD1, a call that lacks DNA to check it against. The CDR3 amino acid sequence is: CSGKTGDSEAFF.